These 22 T cell receptor beta chains share one sample of origin, sequenced in a study of response to subunit inactivated influenza vaccine. MiXCR, applied by TCRdb to the RT-PCR reads, yields one record per CDR3 protein. The sample holds about 160,000 distinct CDR3 sequences; roughly 11% are singletons and the top ten take around 12%. This specimen consisted of non-naive T cells sorted from PBMCs, obtained about 40 days after vaccination. These receptor sequences come from a man aged 50-60 years who received an inactivated influenza vaccine.

In its sample, this clonotype was seen many times. The V and J genes are TRBV29-1 and TRBJ1-2; D is ambiguous. The length of the CDR3 is 14 residues. CDR1 SQVTM and CDR2 ANQGSEA come from the germline V gene. The V and J ends lost 7 bases and 2 bases respectively, with 17 bases between them. The chain's CDR3 is CSGIELNANYGYTF. CDR3 DNA sequence: TGCAGCGGGATCGAACTGAATGCCAACTATGGCTACACCTTC.

This clonotype was recorded a few times. The chain employs TRBV29-1 and TRBJ2-5, with TRBD1 matching 12 bases. CDR1 and CDR2 (germline): SQVTM, ANQGSEA. Trimming at V came to 6 bases and at J to 5 bases, leaving 7 bases not matched to a gene. The CDR3 is 14 residues long. Written as DNA, the CDR3 is TGCAGCGTGCCCGGGACAGGGGGCATGGAGACCCAGTACTTC. It codes for CSVPGTGGMETQYF.

Only a few counts were recorded for this clonotype. The gene calls are TRBV29-1 and TRBJ1-1, with no clear D. Trimming took off 7 bases at V and 1 base at J, with 10 bases between the two ends. There are 12 residues in the CDR3. Germline V gene sequence: CDR1 SQVTM, CDR2 ANQGSEA. The chain's CDR3 is CSAQDGNTEAFF. The CDR3 coding sequence is TGCAGCGCCCAGGACGGGAACACTGAAGCTTTCTTT.

This clonotype was observed a few times. This chain uses TRBV13 with TRBJ1-1; unclear D gene. CDR3 length: 15 residues. The germline V gene has CDR1 PRHDT and CDR2 FYEKMQ (reference sequence). V lost 4 bases and J 6 bases, leaving 18 bases between the germline ends. DNA of the CDR3: TGTGCCAGCAGCTCCCGTTCTCAGAAGGGCTCTGAAGCTTTCTTT. Translation gives CASSSRSQKGSEAFF.

The rearrangement uses TRBV4-3 and TRBJ1-2; 10 bases match TRBD1. V dropped 0 bases and J dropped 6; count of bases not matched to a gene: 7. Germline V gives CDR1 LGHNA, CDR2 YSLEER. This CDR3 is 16 amino acids long. The CDR3 spells CASSQESGQGRNGYTF. CDR3 in DNA: TGCGCCAGCAGCCAAGAGTCGGGACAGGGGCGAAATGGCTACACCTTC.

This clonotype was counted between two and nine times. The chain links TRBV4-2 to TRBJ2-7; a weak D match, TRBD2 (7 bases). Germline loops: CDR1 LGHNA, CDR2 YNFKEQ. CDR3 length: 17 amino acids. Trimming took 4 bases from V and 7 from J, leaving 26 bases between them. The CDR3: CASSPHGKGEGLGEQYF. As DNA, the CDR3 is TGTGCCAGCAGCCCCCACGGAAAGGGGGAGGGCCTGGGAGAGCAGTACTTC.

In its sample, this clonotype was seen many times. V gene TRBV4-2 combines with J gene TRBJ2-1, with D possibly TRBD2 on 6 matching bases. V lost 0 bases and J 1 base, leaving 10 bases between the germline ends. This CDR3 is built from 16 residues. Germline lookup yields CDR1 LGHNA and CDR2 YNFKEQ. CDR3 sequence: CASSQDIAGSYNEQFF. CDR3 in DNA: TGTGCCAGCAGCCAAGATATTGCGGGATCCTACAATGAGCAGTTCTTC.

This clonotype was seen a handful of times. The chain employs TRBV7-9 and TRBJ1-1; 9 bases map to TRBD1. With V trimmed by 4 bases and J by 4 bases, 4 bases remained unmatched. This CDR3 has 14 amino acids. Germline values: CDR1 SEHNR, CDR2 FQNEAQ (reference sequence). The CDR3 spells CASSSTGGSTEAFF. CDR3 nucleotides: TGTGCCAGCAGCTCGACAGGGGGTAGCACTGAAGCTTTCTTT.

This clonotype was counted many times. V and J are TRBV24-1 and TRBJ2-1, with TRBD2 matching 9 bases. Germline assignment: CDR1 KGHDR and CDR2 SFDVKD. The V gene end was trimmed by 4 bases and the J gene end by 3 bases; junction bases not matched to a gene: 6. CDR3 length: 16 amino acids. CDR3 bases: TGTGCCACCAGTGACAAGCGGGGGGCCGTCTACAATGAGCAGTTCTTC. This gives the protein CATSDKRGAVYNEQFF.

This clonotype occurred a few times. The J gene is TRBJ1-1, the V gene TRBV20-1, with 9 positions matching TRBD1. The CDR3 contains 14 residues. The V gene's germline CDR1 is DFQATT and CDR2 SNEGSKA (reference sequence). J gave up 1 base and V 4 bases, and 4 bases lay outside the gene matches. Here the CDR3 reads CSAMTGGPNTEAFF. DNA for the CDR3: TGCAGTGCTATGACAGGGGGGCCGAACACTGAAGCTTTCTTT.

The table lists this clonotype with a few counts. This chain connects TRBV11-2 to TRBJ1-1; TRBD1 aligns across 7 bases. CDR1 is SGHAT and CDR2 is FQNNGV in the germline V gene. V was clipped by 6 bases and J by 1 base; unmatched bases: 17. The CDR3 covers 18 residues. The CDR3 here is CASRPLYRKGAENTEAFF. The CDR3 nucleotides are TGTGCCAGCAGACCCTTATATCGTAAGGGGGCGGAGAACACTGAAGCTTTCTTT.

This clonotype was counted between two and nine times. This chain joins TRBV12-3 or TRBV12-4 and TRBJ1-4; TRBD1 aligns across 9 bases. V shed 5 bases and J 5 bases; nucleotides not matched to a gene: 9. The CDR3 length is 16 residues. CDR3 region: CASSPKAGTGNEKLFF. The CDR3 DNA reads TGTGCCAGCAGTCCAAAAGCCGGGACAGGGAATGAAAAACTGTTTTTT.

This clonotype was recorded at least ten times. The V gene is TRBV5-1, the J gene TRBJ1-6; tentatively, D is TRBD1 (6 bases). V shed 4 bases and J shed 8 bases, with 13 bases lying between them. In germline, CDR1 is SGHRS, CDR2 YFSETQ. CDR3 length: 14 amino acids. The CDR3 sequence is CASSPNRADSPLHF. CDR3 DNA sequence: TGCGCCAGCAGCCCAAACAGGGCTGATTCACCCCTCCACTTT.

This clonotype was found a few times. The chain is built from TRBV20-1 and TRBJ2-7; 8 positions agree with TRBD2. This CDR3 has 12 amino acids. Germline trimming cut 3 bases from V and 6 bases from J; bases unmatched to any gene: 4. Germline CDR1 reads DFQATT; CDR2 reads SNEGSKA (reference sequence). In DNA form, the CDR3 reads TGCAGTGCTAGCTCAAGCGGGAGCGAGCAGTACTTC. This sequence encodes CSASSSGSEQYF.

This clonotype has only a few counts. The gene calls are TRBV5-5 and TRBJ2-5; D unresolved. Per the germline V gene, CDR1 is SGHKS and CDR2 is YYEKEE (reference sequence). Trimming removed 2 bases at V and 5 bases at J, with 10 bases between. There are 13 residues in the CDR3. The CDR3 sequence: CASSLKGIETQYF. In DNA form, the CDR3 reads TGTGCCAGCAGCTTAAAAGGGATCGAGACCCAGTACTTC. Looking up the rest from reference TRBV5-5 and TRBJ2-5 gives the full variable domain: DAGVTQSPTHLIKTRGQQVTLRCSPISGHKSVSWYQQVLGQGPQFIFQYYEKEERGRGNFPDRFSARQFPNYSSELNVNALLLGDSALYLCASSLKGIETQYFGPGTRLLVL.

This clonotype was observed at least ten times. V is TRBV12-3 or TRBV12-4 and J is TRBJ1-4; no clear D. The CDR3 has 14 residues. The V gene lost 2 bases and the J gene lost 3 bases, with 7 bases spanning the gap. As DNA, the CDR3 is TGTGCCAGCAGTTTAATGTTACCTAATGAAAAACTGTTTTTT. Translating it yields CASSLMLPNEKLFF.

V is TRBV6-5 and J is TRBJ2-5; TRBD1 agrees at 7 bases. CDR1 and CDR2 (germline): MNHEY, SVGAGI. The CDR3 loop spans 12 amino acids. J gave up 7 bases and V 6 bases, and 5 bases lay outside the gene matches. The CDR3 is CASSDRVGTQYF. The CDR3 DNA follows: TGTGCCAGCAGCGACAGGGTCGGGACCCAGTACTTC.

The chain couples TRBV20-1 to TRBJ2-2, with TRBD1 matching 9 bases. The trim removed 4 bases at V and 6 bases at J, leaving 9 bases unmatched. This CDR3 is 15 amino acids long. The germline V gene has CDR1 DFQATT and CDR2 SNEGSKA (reference sequence). DNA for the CDR3: TGCAGTGCTACAGCCTCGGACAGGGGTCCCGGGGAGCTGTTTTTT. It yields the protein CSATASDRGPGELFF.

This clonotype was observed at least ten times. The genes are TRBV20-1 and TRBJ1-2; unclear D gene. Trimming removed 2 bases at V and 0 bases at J, with 4 bases between. From germline, CDR1 is DFQATT and CDR2 SNEGSKA (reference sequence). The CDR3 length is 12 residues. The CDR3 DNA sequence: TGCAGTGCTAGACAGGCTAACTATGGCTACACCTTC. Its translation: CSARQANYGYTF.

This clonotype has a handful of counts. The chain uses TRBV7-2 and TRBJ2-1; 10 bases are a match to TRBD2. V lost 8 bases and J lost 6; bases outside the gene matches: 7. The germline V gene encodes CDR1 SGHTA and CDR2 FQGNSA. This CDR3 contains 14 residues. DNA of the CDR3: TGTGCCAGCGTGTCTAGCGGGGGAGTCAATGAGCAGTTCTTC. The encoded protein is CASVSSGGVNEQFF.

This clonotype was recorded many times. This chain connects TRBV20-1 to TRBJ2-1; D is perhaps TRBD2 (6 bases). The V gene lost 4 bases and the J gene lost 4 bases, with 14 bases spanning the gap. Germline lookup yields CDR1 DFQATT and CDR2 SNEGSKA (reference sequence). The CDR3 sequence is 14 residues long. This CDR3 reads CSAIHAGRYNEQFF. Here the CDR3 DNA reads TGCAGTGCTATACATGCGGGGAGGTACAATGAGCAGTTCTTC.

This clonotype was observed a few times. The chain joins TRBV5-1 to TRBJ2-1; tentative D call: TRBD2 (5 bases). This CDR3 spans 13 amino acids. Germline V gene lookup returns CDR1 SGHRS and CDR2 YFSETQ. Trimming stripped 2 bases from V and 4 bases from J, with 7 bases between. Here the CDR3 reads CASSFRGYNEQFF. CDR3 sequence (DNA): TGCGCCAGCAGCTTTCGAGGGTACAATGAGCAGTTCTTC. Using reference TRBV5-1 and TRBJ2-1 for the parts outside the CDR3, the full variable domain is KAGVTQTPRYLIKTRGQQVTLSCSPISGHRSVSWYQQTPGQGLQFLFEYFSETQRNKGNFPGRFSGRQFSNSRSEMNVSTLELGDSALYLCASSFRGYNEQFFGPGTRLTVL.